Included here is one T cell receptor (beta chain) sequence, with context. The antigen remains unidentified. The data belong to a study of T cells in narcolepsy. Study in general: Patients with NT1 or NT2 and healthy control donors were enrolled.

General study results and limits: Comparing one patient's CSF and blood CD4+ clonotypes highlighted HCRT- and TRIB2-specific autoreactive clonotypes. Reportedly, autoreactive clonotypes were serially detected in patients' blood but not controls'. Some memory CD4+ repertoires had no autoreactive clone sequences.

Trimming removed 6 bases from V and 4 bases from J, with 7 bases in between. CDR1 is LNHDA, CDR2 SQIVND, per germline (reference sequence). The CDR3 sequence is 12 residues long. Assay: immunoSEQ multiplex PCR; the TCRdb copy retains only in-frame clones and omits some. Seen here are some 30,000 clones, 82% observed once, and the top ten hold about 1.1%. The sequence was obtained from a human donor with narcolepsy. The chain employs TRBV19 and TRBJ1-5; D perhaps matches TRBD1 (5 bases). Sequences were obtained from CD45RA- memory CD4+ T cells from PBMCs. CDR3 coding DNA: TGTGCCAGTAGGAGGGGAAATCAGCCCCAGCATTTT. Translated: CASRRGNQPQHF. The whole variable domain, filled in from reference TRBV19 and TRBJ1-5, reads DGGITQSPKYLFRKEGQNVTLSCEQNLNHDAMYWYRQDPGQGLRLIYYSQIVNDFQKGDIAEGYSVSREKKESFPLTVTSAQKNPTAFYLCASRRGNQPQHFGDGTRLSIL.